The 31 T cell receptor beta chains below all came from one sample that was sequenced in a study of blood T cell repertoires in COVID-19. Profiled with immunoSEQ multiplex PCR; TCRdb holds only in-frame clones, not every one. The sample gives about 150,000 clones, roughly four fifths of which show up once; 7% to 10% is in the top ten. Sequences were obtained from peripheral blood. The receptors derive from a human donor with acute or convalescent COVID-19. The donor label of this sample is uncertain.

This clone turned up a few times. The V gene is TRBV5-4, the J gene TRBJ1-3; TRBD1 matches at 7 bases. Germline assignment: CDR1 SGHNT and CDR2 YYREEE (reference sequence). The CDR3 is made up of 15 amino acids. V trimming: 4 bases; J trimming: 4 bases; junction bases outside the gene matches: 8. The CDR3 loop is CASSVGGVGGNTIYF. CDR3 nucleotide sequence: TGTGCCAGCAGCGTAGGGGGCGTAGGAGGAAACACCATATATTTT.

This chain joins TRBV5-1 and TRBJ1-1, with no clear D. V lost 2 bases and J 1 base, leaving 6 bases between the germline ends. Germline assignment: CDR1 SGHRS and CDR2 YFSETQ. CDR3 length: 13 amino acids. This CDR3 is CASSFARNTEAFF. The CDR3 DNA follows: TGCGCCAGCAGCTTCGCGCGGAACACTGAAGCTTTCTTT.

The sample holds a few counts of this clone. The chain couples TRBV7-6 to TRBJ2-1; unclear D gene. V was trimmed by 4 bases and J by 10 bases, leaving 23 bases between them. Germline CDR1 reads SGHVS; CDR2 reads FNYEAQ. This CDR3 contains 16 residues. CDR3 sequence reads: CASSSDFLLPPKEQFF. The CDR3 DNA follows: TGTGCCAGCAGCTCTGACTTCCTGCTGCCCCCGAAGGAGCAGTTCTTC.

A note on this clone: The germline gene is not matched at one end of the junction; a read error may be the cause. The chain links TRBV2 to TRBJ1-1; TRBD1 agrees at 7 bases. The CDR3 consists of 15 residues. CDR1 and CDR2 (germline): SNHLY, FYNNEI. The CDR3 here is CASRPGGLVNAEAFF. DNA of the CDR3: TGTGCCAGCAGGCCAGGGGGATTGGTGAACGCTGAAGCTTTCTTT. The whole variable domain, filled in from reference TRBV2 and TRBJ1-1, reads EPEVTQTPSHQVTQMGQEVILRCVPISNHLYFYWYRQILGQKVEFLVSFYNNEISEKSEIFDDQFSVERPDGSNFTLKIRSTKLEDSAMYFCASRPGGLVNAEAFFGQGTRLTVV.

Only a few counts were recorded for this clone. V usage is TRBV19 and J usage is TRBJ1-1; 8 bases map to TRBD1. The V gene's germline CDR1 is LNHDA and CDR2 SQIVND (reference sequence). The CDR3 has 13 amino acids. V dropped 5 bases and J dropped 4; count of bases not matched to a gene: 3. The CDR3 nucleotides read TGTGCCAGTAGTTTTACAGGGGGCACTGAAGCTTTCTTT. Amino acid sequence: CASSFTGGTEAFF.

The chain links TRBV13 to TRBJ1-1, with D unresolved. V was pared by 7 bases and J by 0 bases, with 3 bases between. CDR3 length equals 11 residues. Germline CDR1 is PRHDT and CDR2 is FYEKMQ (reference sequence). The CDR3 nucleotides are TGTGCCAGCACCTTGAACACTGAAGCTTTCTTT. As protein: CASTLNTEAFF.

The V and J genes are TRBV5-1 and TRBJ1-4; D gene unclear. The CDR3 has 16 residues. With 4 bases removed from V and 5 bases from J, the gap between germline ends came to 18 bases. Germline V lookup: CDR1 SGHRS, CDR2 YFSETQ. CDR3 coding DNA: TGCGCCAGCAGCGCCGGGTCTTCAAATGGGAATGAAAAACTGTTTTTT. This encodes CASSAGSSNGNEKLFF.

The CDR3 nucleotides read TGTGCCACCAGCAGACGGGAGTGGACCTCCTACGAGCAGTACGTC. It yields the protein CATSRREWTSYEQYV. The genes are TRBV15 and TRBJ2-7, with D maybe TRBD2 (6 bases). This CDR3 has 15 residues. Germline CDR1 reads LNHNV; CDR2 reads YYDKDF (reference sequence). V shed 2 bases and J shed 0 bases, with 11 bases lying between them.

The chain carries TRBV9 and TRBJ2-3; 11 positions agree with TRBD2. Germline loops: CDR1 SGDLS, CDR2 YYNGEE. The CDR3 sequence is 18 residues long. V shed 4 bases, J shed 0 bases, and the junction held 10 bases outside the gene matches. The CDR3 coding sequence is TGTGCCAGCAGCCCATCTAGCGGGGGGACAACTAGCACAGATACGCAGTATTTT. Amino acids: CASSPSSGGTTSTDTQYF. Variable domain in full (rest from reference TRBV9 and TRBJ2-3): DSGVTQTPKHLITATGQRVTLRCSPRSGDLSVYWYQQSLDQGLQFLIQYYNGEERAKGNILERFSAQQFPDLHSELNLSSLELGDSALYFCASSPSSGGTTSTDTQYFGPGTRLTVL.

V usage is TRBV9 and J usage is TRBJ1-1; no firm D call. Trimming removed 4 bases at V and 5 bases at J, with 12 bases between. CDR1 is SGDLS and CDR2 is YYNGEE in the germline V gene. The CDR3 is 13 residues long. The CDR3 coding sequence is TGTGCCAGCAGCTTCCAGACAAGGACTGAAGCTTTCTTT. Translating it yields CASSFQTRTEAFF.

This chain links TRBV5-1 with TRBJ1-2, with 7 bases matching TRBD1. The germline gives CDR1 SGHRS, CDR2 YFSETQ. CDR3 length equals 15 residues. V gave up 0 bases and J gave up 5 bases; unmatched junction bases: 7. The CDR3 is CASSLDTGTVYGYTF. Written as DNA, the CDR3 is TGCGCCAGCAGCTTGGACACTGGGACAGTATATGGCTACACCTTC. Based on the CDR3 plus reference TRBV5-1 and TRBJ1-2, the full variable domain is KAGVTQTPRYLIKTRGQQVTLSCSPISGHRSVSWYQQTPGQGLQFLFEYFSETQRNKGNFPGRFSGRQFSNSRSEMNVSTLELGDSALYLCASSLDTGTVYGYTFGSGTRLTVV.

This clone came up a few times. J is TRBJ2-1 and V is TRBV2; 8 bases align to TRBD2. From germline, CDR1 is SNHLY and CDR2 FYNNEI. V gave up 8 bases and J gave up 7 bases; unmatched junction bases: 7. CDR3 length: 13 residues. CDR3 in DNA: TGTGCCAGCGGGGGGAGCGGGGGAAATGAGCAGTTCTTC. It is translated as CASGGSGGNEQFF.

The CDR3 DNA follows: TGCGCCAGCCAGACTCAAGGACTGACCTACGAGCAGTACTTC. Protein product: CASQTQGLTYEQYF. The chain employs TRBV5-1 and TRBJ2-7, with D maybe TRBD2 (5 bases). V was cut by 7 bases and J by 2 bases, with 16 bases left in between. Germline CDR1 SGHRS, CDR2 YFSETQ. CDR3 length equals 14 residues.

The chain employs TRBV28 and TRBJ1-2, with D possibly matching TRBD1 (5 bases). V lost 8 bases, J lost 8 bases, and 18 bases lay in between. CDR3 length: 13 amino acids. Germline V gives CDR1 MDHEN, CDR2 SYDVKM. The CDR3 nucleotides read TGTGCCAGCTACCTAGGAGGAGGGGAGGGCTACACCTTC. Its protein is CASYLGGGEGYTF.

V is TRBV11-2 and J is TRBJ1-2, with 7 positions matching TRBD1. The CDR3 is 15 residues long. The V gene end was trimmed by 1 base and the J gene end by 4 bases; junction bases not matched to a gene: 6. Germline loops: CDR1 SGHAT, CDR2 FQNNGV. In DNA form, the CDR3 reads TGTGCCAGCAGCTTAGTCCCGGGACAGATCTATGGCTACACCTTC. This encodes CASSLVPGQIYGYTF.

The chain's CDR3 is CASSQGAGGTYEQYF. CDR3 coding DNA: TGTGCCAGCAGCCAGGGAGCGGGGGGCACCTACGAGCAGTACTTC. This chain uses TRBV4-2 with TRBJ2-7; the match to TRBD2 covers 9 bases. Germline-derived CDR1 and CDR2 are LGHNA and YNFKEQ. CDR3 length equals 15 residues. The J segment lost 2 bases and the V segment lost 3 bases, leaving 5 bases of the junction unmatched.

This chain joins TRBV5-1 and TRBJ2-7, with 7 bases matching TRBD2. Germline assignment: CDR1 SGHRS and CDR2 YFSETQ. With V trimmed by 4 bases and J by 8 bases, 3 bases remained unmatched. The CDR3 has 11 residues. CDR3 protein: CASSTGTKQYF. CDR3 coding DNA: TGCGCCAGCAGCACCGGGACTAAGCAGTACTTC.

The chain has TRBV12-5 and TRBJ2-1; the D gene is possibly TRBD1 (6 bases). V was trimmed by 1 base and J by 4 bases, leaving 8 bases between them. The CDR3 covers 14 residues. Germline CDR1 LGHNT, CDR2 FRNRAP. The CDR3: CASGLDREYNEQFF. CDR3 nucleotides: TGTGCTAGTGGTTTGGACAGGGAGTACAATGAGCAGTTCTTC.

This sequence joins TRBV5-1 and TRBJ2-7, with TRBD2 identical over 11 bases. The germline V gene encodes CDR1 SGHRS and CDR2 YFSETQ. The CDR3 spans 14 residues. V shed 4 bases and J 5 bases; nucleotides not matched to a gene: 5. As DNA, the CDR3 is TGCGCCAGCAGCGGGGAGGGACTAGCGGACGAGCAGTACTTC. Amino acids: CASSGEGLADEQYF.

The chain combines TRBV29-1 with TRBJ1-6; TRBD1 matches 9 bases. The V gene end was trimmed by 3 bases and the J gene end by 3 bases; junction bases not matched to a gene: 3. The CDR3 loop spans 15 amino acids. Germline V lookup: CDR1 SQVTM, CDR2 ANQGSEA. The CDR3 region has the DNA TGCAGCGTTGACGGACAGGGGATCTATAATTCACCCCTCCACTTT. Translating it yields CSVDGQGIYNSPLHF.

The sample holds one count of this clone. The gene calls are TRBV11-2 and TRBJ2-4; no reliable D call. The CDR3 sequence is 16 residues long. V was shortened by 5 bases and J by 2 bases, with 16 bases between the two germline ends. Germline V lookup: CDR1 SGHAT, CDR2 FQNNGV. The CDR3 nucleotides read TGTGCCAGCAGCCGAATTGCCTCTATACCCAAAAACATTCAGTACTTC. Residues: CASSRIASIPKNIQYF.

This CDR3 reads CASRSLGGEETQYF. The CDR3 nucleotides read TGTGCCAGCAGGTCCCTAGGAGGGGAGGAGACCCAGTACTTC. The chain recombines TRBV2 with TRBJ2-5, with D perhaps TRBD2 (6 bases). Trimming left V 6 bases short and J 5 bases short, with 16 bases between. The CDR3 covers 14 residues. Germline-derived CDR1 and CDR2 are SNHLY and FYNNEI.

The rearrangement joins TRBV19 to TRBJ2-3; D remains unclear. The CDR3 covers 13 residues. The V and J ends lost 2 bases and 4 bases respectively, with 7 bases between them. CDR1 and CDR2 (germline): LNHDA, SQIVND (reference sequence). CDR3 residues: CASSIYGSDTQYF. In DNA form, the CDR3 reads TGTGCCAGTAGTATATACGGGTCAGATACGCAGTATTTT. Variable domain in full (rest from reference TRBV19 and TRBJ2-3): DGGITQSPKYLFRKEGQNVTLSCEQNLNHDAMYWYRQDPGQGLRLIYYSQIVNDFQKGDIAEGYSVSREKKESFPLTVTSAQKNPTAFYLCASSIYGSDTQYFGPGTRLTVL.

CDR3 sequence (DNA): TGTGCCAGCAGTCACGACCAGACAGGGATGAACACTGAAGCTTTCTTT. Protein product: CASSHDQTGMNTEAFF. This sequence joins TRBV6-6 and TRBJ1-1, with 7 nucleotides matching TRBD1. This CDR3 spans 16 amino acids. V dropped 5 bases and J dropped 0; count of bases not matched to a gene: 9. Germline V gene lookup returns CDR1 MNHNY and CDR2 SVGAGI (reference sequence).

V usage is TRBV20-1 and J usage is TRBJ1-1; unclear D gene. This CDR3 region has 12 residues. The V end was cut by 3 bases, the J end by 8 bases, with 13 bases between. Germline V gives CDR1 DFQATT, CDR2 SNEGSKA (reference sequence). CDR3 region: CSASGGLGEAFF. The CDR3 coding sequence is TGCAGTGCTAGTGGAGGACTGGGAGAAGCTTTCTTT.

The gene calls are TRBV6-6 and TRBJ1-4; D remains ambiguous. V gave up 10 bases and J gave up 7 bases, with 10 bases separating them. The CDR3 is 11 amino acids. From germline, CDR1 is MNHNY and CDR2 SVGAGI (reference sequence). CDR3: CAMGVGEKLFF. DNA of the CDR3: TGTGCCATGGGAGTTGGTGAAAAACTGTTTTTT.

For the CDR3, the DNA is TGTGCCAGCAGTTACGTGGCGGGGGGAGATACGCAGTATTTT. Residues: CASSYVAGGDTQYF. The chain is built from TRBV6-5 and TRBJ2-3, with TRBD2 matching over 8 bases. The CDR3 runs to 14 residues. Germline V gene data show CDR1 as MNHEY and CDR2 as SVGAGI. After removal of 2 bases from V and 5 bases from J, the junction contained 3 bases not matched to a gene.

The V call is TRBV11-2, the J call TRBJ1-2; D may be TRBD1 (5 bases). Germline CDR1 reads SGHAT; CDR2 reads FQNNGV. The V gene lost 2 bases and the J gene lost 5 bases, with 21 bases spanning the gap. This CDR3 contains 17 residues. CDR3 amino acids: CASSLTTRGSPEYGYTF. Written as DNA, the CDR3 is TGTGCCAGCAGCTTAACTACTCGGGGGAGTCCTGAGTATGGCTACACCTTC.

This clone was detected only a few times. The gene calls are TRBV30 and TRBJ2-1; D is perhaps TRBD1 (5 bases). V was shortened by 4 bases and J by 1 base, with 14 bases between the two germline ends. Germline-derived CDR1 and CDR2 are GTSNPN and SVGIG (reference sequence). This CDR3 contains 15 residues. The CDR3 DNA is TGTGCCTGGAAAAAGCGCTCAGGGTCCTACAATGAGCAGTTCTTC. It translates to CAWKKRSGSYNEQFF.

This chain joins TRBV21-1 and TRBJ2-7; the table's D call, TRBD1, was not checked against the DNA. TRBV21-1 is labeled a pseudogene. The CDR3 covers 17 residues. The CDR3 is CASSCNRGQGQTYEQYF. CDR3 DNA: TGTGCCAGCAGCTGCAACCGGGGACAGGGCCAAACCTACGAGCAGTACTTC.

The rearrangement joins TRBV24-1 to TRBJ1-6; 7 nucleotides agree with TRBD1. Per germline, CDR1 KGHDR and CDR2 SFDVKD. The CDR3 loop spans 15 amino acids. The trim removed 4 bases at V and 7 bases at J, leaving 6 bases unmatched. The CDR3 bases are TGTGCCACCAGTGACCCCGGACAGGCCAATTCACCCCTCCACTTT. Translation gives CATSDPGQANSPLHF.